The clone carrying this T cell receptor (beta chain) was counted at least ten times. This entry is derived from a study of T cells in Graves' hyperthyroidism and ophthalmopathy. Looking at the study overall: Specimen type is peripheral blood, collected at initial diagnosis prior to any treatment.

Trimming cost V 3 bases and J 2 bases, with 5 bases left between them. Germline assignment: CDR1 KGHSH and CDR2 LQKENI. The CDR3 length is 12 residues. Stable Graves' hyperthyroidism denoted no ophthalmopathy progression over 18 months. Lactation, pregnancy, other autoimmune disease or uncontrolled infection excluded patients. Orbital computed tomography and thyroid ultrasound, together with serum TRAb and thyroxine and clinical symptoms, were used for diagnoses. Using RNA transcripts as the source, TCR beta CDR3 regions were amplified. The HTBI primer set served for first-round RT-PCR of the TCR CDR3. Each CDR3 protein is one row after TCRdb ran MiXCR on the multiplex PCR reads. The sample has roughly 700,000 distinct CDR3 sequences, 14% seen once.

The sequencing input was blood. This rearrangement joins TRBV18 to TRBJ2-7; the D is unclear. This TCR was sampled from a woman aged 18-35 years with Graves' hyperthyroidism. Here the CDR3 DNA reads TGTGCCAGCTCACCGGATACCTACGAGCAGTACTTC. Translating gives CASSPDTYEQYF.